The 7 T cell receptor beta chains below come from one sample, sequenced in a study of T-cell memory formation after mild COVID-19. TCRdb re-called the 5' RACE reads through MiXCR, storing one row per CDR3 protein. The repertoire holds nearly 110,000 distinct CDR3 sequences, with 9.5% to 15% as singletons. Sequences were obtained from PBMCs or a T cell subset sorted from them (not recorded which). Receptors were obtained from an adult woman who had mild COVID-19 (a few samples of this study predate the infection). Cell type and time point are not known.

This clonotype was recorded many times. The chain uses TRBV5-4 and TRBJ2-1; D not resolved. This CDR3 has 11 residues. Trimming shortened V by 3 bases and J by 3 bases, and 1 base separated the two germline ends. Germline CDR1 is SGHNT and CDR2 is YYREEE (reference sequence). CDR3 bases: TGTGCCAGCAGCTACTACAATGAGCAGTTCTTC. As protein: CASSYYNEQFF.

This sequence joins TRBV19 and TRBJ2-7, with 10 bases that match TRBD2. The CDR3 is made up of 14 amino acids. V lost 7 bases to trimming and J lost 2 bases; unmatched junction nucleotides: 5. Per the germline V gene, CDR1 is LNHDA and CDR2 is SQIVND (reference sequence). The CDR3 here is CASKPLAGAYEQYF. The CDR3, as DNA: TGTGCCAGTAAGCCCCTAGCGGGAGCCTACGAGCAGTACTTC.

This chain joins TRBV20-1 and TRBJ2-2, with D uncertain. The germline V and J ends were trimmed by 0 bases and 6 bases, with 8 bases remaining between them. Germline CDR1 DFQATT, CDR2 SNEGSKA (reference sequence). This CDR3 spans 13 amino acids. The DNA for the CDR3 is TGCAGTGCTAGAGATTATGTAGCCGGGGAGCTGTTTTTT. Its translation: CSARDYVAGELFF.

The chain has TRBV12-3 or TRBV12-4 and TRBJ2-3; 9 positions match TRBD1. The CDR3 consists of 14 residues. V lost 5 bases, J lost 6 bases, and 6 bases stayed unmatched. CDR3 loop: CASSRTGDYDTQYF. DNA for the CDR3: TGTGCCAGCAGTCGGACAGGGGATTACGATACGCAGTATTTT.

This rearrangement joins TRBV20-1 to TRBJ2-7, with D tentatively TRBD1 (5 bases). The CDR3 extends over 12 amino acids. Germline lookup yields CDR1 DFQATT and CDR2 SNEGSKA (reference sequence). V was trimmed by 3 bases and J by 5 bases, leaving 11 bases between them. In nucleotides, the CDR3 is TGCAGTGCTAGTTTCCAGGGCCACGAGCAGTACTTC. It yields the protein CSASFQGHEQYF.

This rearrangement joins TRBV4-1 to TRBJ2-5, with TRBD1 matching 9 bases. Trimming cost V 3 bases and J 2 bases; bases outside gene matches: 4. Germline assignment: CDR1 MGHRA and CDR2 YSYEKL. The CDR3 has 15 residues. This CDR3 is CASSHGGTGQETQYF. CDR3 DNA sequence: TGCGCCAGCAGCCACGGAGGGACAGGGCAAGAGACCCAGTACTTC.

The genes are TRBV27 and TRBJ2-1; the D is unclear. Germline CDR1 is MNHEY and CDR2 is SMNVEV (reference sequence). The CDR3 length is 14 residues. V was cut by 6 bases and J by 0 bases, with 9 bases left in between. The CDR3: CASSGRSSYNEQFF. CDR3 in DNA: TGTGCCAGCAGCGGGCGAAGCTCCTACAATGAGCAGTTCTTC.